This T cell receptor (beta chain) was sequenced for a study of T cells in Graves' hyperthyroidism and ophthalmopathy. The source material, RNA transcripts, was used to amplify TCR beta CDR3 regions. A first-round RT-PCR of the TCR CDR3 used the HTBI primer set. TCRdb passed the multiplex PCR reads through MiXCR, listing each CDR3 protein once. The data contain about 740,000 distinct CDR3 sequences, 14% of them singletons. Patients were aged 18 to 65, had disease duration under 2 months, and had newly diagnosed hyperthyroidism. This clonotype was observed many times. The CDR3 consists of 13 residues. Between the trimmed V and J ends, which lost 5 bases and 8 bases, there was a span of 15 bases.

Sample: blood. The J gene is TRBJ1-2, the V gene TRBV12-3 or TRBV12-4; D is uncertain. The clonotype originates from a woman aged 18 to 35 with Graves' hyperthyroidism. The CDR3 is CASSDSGGWGYTF. The CDR3 region has the DNA TGTGCCAGCAGTGACTCGGGAGGATGGGGCTACACCTTC.